Listed here is a single T cell receptor beta chain. This clone was observed once. Its cognate antigen has yet to be identified. Base qualities were left out, and no much larger clone turns up one base away. This sample stems from a study of shared clonotypes between healthy human individuals (TCRdb year 2020). Broadly, across the study: The cohort included three men and a couple of women between 18 and 49 years of age. Different laboratories and diverse techniques were used to prepare libraries and sequence TCR repertoires, to increase sequencing depth and limit assay-specific biases. Between about 0.85 and 9.5 billion PBMCs per donor were obtained by leukapheresis. For each donor, CD4 naive and CD4 memory were each run on three plates, CD8 naive on two plates, and CD8 memory on one plate. The study deeply sequenced blood TCR repertoires of 5 or 6 healthy adults to estimate repertoire size and the extent of clonotype sharing between individuals. General findings and caveats noted by the study authors: Sampling was restricted to blood, and TCR repertoires in tissues likely differ from the TCR repertoires found in blood. The genetic and exposure-history diversity represented was limited by the small number of donors. Incomplete sequencing was indicated by rarefaction of sorted-subset datasets, despite the large sequencing depth. Estimated clonotype richness was generally larger for naive than for memory subsets. Pairwise subsampling led to the expectation that sequencing depth would affect the degree of clonotype sharing among donors. Across a few donors, 5% to 6% of naive CD4, approximately 3.6% of naive CD8, 2.3% of memory CD4, and 0.3% to 0.45% of memory CD8 clonotypes were shared. Compared with non-shared clonotypes, clonotypes shared by all four sorted-subset donors had higher generation probabilities.

CD8 naive samples consisted of CD45RO-negative cells that were positively selected for CCR7, yielding a CD45RA+CCR7+ population without TemRA cells. Healthy HIV-negative adults with no recently reported acute infections or vaccinations were included as donors. Only Caucasian adults living in Nashville, Tennessee, USA were represented among the donors. Blood was obtained by leukapheresis, after which PBMCs were separated by Ficoll-Histopaque density gradient centrifugation and cryopreserved in liquid nitrogen vapor phase. Analytical flow cytometry was used to check the purity and quantity of each magnetically sorted T cell population. Genomic DNA was isolated from each sorted fraction and quantified by UV absorbance on a Nanodrop 2000c. TCR CDR3 regions were amplified from genomic DNA by multiplex PCR using the deep immunoSEQ assay. Genomic DNA extracted from each cell subset was distributed evenly over all wells of several immunoSEQ 96-well plates, and each plate served as one replicate. For sorted subsets, 200 ng of genomic DNA, equivalent to 25,000 to 35,000 T cell genomes, went into each replicate PCR. The purified libraries were quantified using a Qubit 3.0 fluorometer, sized with a Bioanalyzer 2100, and then quantified again using the KAPA Library Quantification kit. Every immunoSEQ 96-well plate was sequenced on a separate single-read 150-cycle Illumina NextSeq 550 flow cell. Turning to the authors' computational methods: Because the immunoSEQ output included only junctional sequences and no quality scores, the filtering could not be the same as the filtering used for full-length reads. To assign V/J genes and CDR3, sequences were annotated using PyIR, a Python wrapper for IgBLAST v1.9, with IMGT germline references. Reads were filtered out if the reads had weak V/J assignments (E-value above 1e-6), no CDR3, stop codons, out-of-frame junctions, or ambiguous translated residues. A V3J clonotype was defined by an identical inferred V gene, J gene, and CDR3 amino acid sequence. The percentage overlap between two repertoires was calculated by dividing the number of shared unique clonotypes by the size of the smaller repertoire. Repertoire richness was assessed with RTK rarefaction, the Chao1 estimator, and Recon v2.1 estimates of unobserved clonotypes. Generation probabilities for all TCRbeta clonotypes obtained by the gDNA method from a handful of donors were computed using OLGA. The immuneACCESS repertoire file appears here via TCRdb, limited to in-frame rearrangements. These files lack a portion of the clones; in checked studies, under half of the deficit traces to unresolved V genes, and the cause of the others is not known. Clonal size and the V and J genes are those of that table, whereas D and trimming came from the DNA. The sample table lists nearly 600,000 clones, less than 97% of them with a count of one. The ten largest clonotypes hold around 0.11% of the sample.

V loses 4 bases at its end and J loses 5 bases; junction bases beyond the gene matches: 13. CDR1 and CDR2, looked up from the germline V gene (reference sequence), are MNHEY and SMNVEV. The CDR3, from cysteine to phenylalanine, totals 16 residues. The kept DNA is CDR3 alone, 48 bases in frame from the first base. Recombination linked TRBV27 to TRBJ2-5; 7 bases in between match TRBD2. The sequenced sample was naive CD8+ T cells sorted from blood. Per the publication, the cell subset or site label means: CD45RA+CCR7+. The clonotype comes from a woman aged 25 to 45 in good health. The CDR3 region: CASSYLAGARHETQYF. Read as DNA, the sequence is TGTGCCAGCAGTTATCTCGCGGGAGCTCGACACGAGACCCAGTACTTC.